By frequency, the clone carrying this TCR beta chain is medium-sized. Its target is not known. The sample is drawn from a study of T cell clusters in autoimmune cytopenias. Overall study results and limits: TRB repertoire shifts in secondary cytopenia and chronic lymphocytic leukemia mostly reflected lymphoma, not autoimmunity.

Approximately 40,000 genome equivalents of blood DNA were amplified for TRB. Germline CDR1 MDHEN, CDR2 SYDVKM. The CDR3 loop spans 14 amino acids. Multiplex touch-down PCR amplified TRB using TRB-A and TRB-B pools in one tube. TCRdb derives one entry per CDR3 protein from the multiplex PCR reads, leaving out DNA. Seen in this sample are some 2,000 distinct CDR3 sequences; the ten most common clones hold less than 8.5%. These records were also assigned to another study, of T cell repertoires in aging, cancer and after chemotherapy. As reported in that work: Clear clonal overlap appeared across healthy donor samples taken over several months to years. In cancer patients, declining TCR diversity with age involved lost richness and lost evenness.

This rearrangement joins TRBV28 to TRBJ2-7. The origin of this receptor is a human donor in good health. The sample comprised peripheral blood. The chain's CDR3 is CASSMQGFYYEQYF.